Below, 28 T cell receptor beta chains from the same sample are listed, as sequenced in a study of cytotoxic CD8 clonotypes in ibrutinib-treated CLL. Libraries were prepared by immunoSEQ multiplex PCR; TCRdb keeps only in-frame clonotypes and omits some of them. The table shows around 26,000 clones, with approximately 71% occurring only once. Sequenced material: PBMCs, taken after 12 months of ibrutinib treatment. The receptors were sampled from a human donor with chronic lymphocytic leukemia.

The chain links TRBV20-1 to TRBJ1-1; 9 bases match TRBD1. The CDR3 spans 11 residues. V was pared by 3 bases and J by 9 bases, with 2 bases of the junction left unmatched. Germline CDR1 is DFQATT and CDR2 is SNEGSKA (reference sequence). The CDR3 coding sequence is TGCAGTGCTAGGGACAGGGGTAAAGCTTTCTTT. Amino acids: CSARDRGKAFF.

This chain links TRBV9 with TRBJ2-3; 8 bases map to TRBD2. Looked up from germline, CDR1 is SGDLS and CDR2 is YYNGEE. CDR3 length: 17 amino acids. After removal of 3 bases from V and 4 bases from J, the junction contained 13 bases not matched to a gene. The CDR3 coding sequence is TGTGCCAGCAGCGAACAACCCGGGGGGGCCGGGGCAGATACGCAGTATTTT. It translates to CASSEQPGGAGADTQYF.

This chain joins TRBV6-1 and TRBJ2-7; D perhaps matches TRBD1 (7 bases). The germline V and J ends were trimmed by 5 bases and 2 bases, with 16 bases remaining between them. This CDR3 spans 15 amino acids. CDR1 MNHNS and CDR2 SASEGT come from the germline V gene. Here the CDR3 reads CASSTEGASPYEQYF. Written as DNA, the CDR3 is TGTGCCAGCAGTACGGAGGGGGCTTCACCCTACGAGCAGTACTTC.

J is TRBJ1-4 and V is TRBV7-8; D might be TRBD1 (6 bases). Germline loops: CDR1 SGHVS, CDR2 FQNEAQ. This CDR3 region has 13 residues. Trimming took off 6 bases at V and 13 bases at J, with 18 bases between the two ends. The CDR3 coding sequence is TGTGCCAGCAGTAGAGACAGGACAACTCTACTGTTTTTT. Residues: CASSRDRTTLLFF.

This clone was detected once. V is TRBV4-1 and J is TRBJ2-1; TRBD2 agrees at 9 bases. The CDR3 is 15 amino acids. V shed 4 bases, J shed 6 bases, and the junction held 7 bases outside the gene matches. Germline V CDR1 and CDR2: MGHRA, YSYEKL. Here the CDR3 DNA reads TGCGCCAGCAGCCCAGGCGGGGGGGCGGGCAATGAGCAGTTCTTC. Its translation is CASSPGGGAGNEQFF.

This chain links TRBV7-2 with TRBJ1-2; 8 bases are a match to TRBD1. Germline V gene data show CDR1 as SGHTA and CDR2 as FQGNSA. The CDR3 loop spans 15 amino acids. J was trimmed by 5 bases and V by 5 bases; bases with no gene match: 10. This CDR3 is CASSPRTGSLYGYTF. The CDR3 DNA is TGTGCCAGCAGCCCCCGGACAGGGTCTTTATATGGCTACACCTTC.

This clone was recorded only once. The chain links TRBV6-5 to TRBJ2-7; no definite D call. CDR3 length: 12 amino acids. V was cut by 5 bases and J by 6 bases, with 11 bases left in between. Germline loops: CDR1 MNHEY, CDR2 SVGAGI. For the CDR3, the DNA is TGTGCCAGCAGTACCGTCGGTGGCGAGCAGTACTTC. It codes for CASSTVGGEQYF.

This clone was seen more than once but under ten times. This rearrangement joins TRBV27 to TRBJ1-5, with D tentatively TRBD1 (5 bases). The CDR3 runs to 13 residues. The V gene's germline CDR1 is MNHEY and CDR2 SMNVEV (reference sequence). Trimming pared 3 bases from V and 4 bases from J, leaving 7 bases between. The CDR3 reads CASSFGGNQPQHF. The CDR3, as DNA: TGTGCCAGCAGTTTTGGGGGTAATCAGCCCCAGCATTTT.

CDR3 amino acids: CASSVEGGSNQPQHF. The CDR3 region has the DNA TGTGCCAGCAGCGTAGAGGGGGGAAGCAATCAGCCCCAGCATTTT. The chain joins TRBV9 to TRBJ1-5; possible D gene TRBD1, 6 bases. CDR1 is SGDLS, CDR2 YYNGEE, per germline. The V end was cut by 0 bases, the J end by 1 base, with 8 bases between. The CDR3 is made up of 15 amino acids.

Comments on this clone: Because the CDR3's place on the DNA is in doubt, the DNA is left out and the CDR3 is given as listed by TCRdb. The chain combines TRBV11-2 with TRBJ2-1; TRBD2, the table's D call, was not compared with the DNA. Germline V lookup: CDR1 SGHAT, CDR2 FQNNGV. The CDR3 spans 14 residues, counting both ends. The CDR3 loop reads CASRSVAEGAFRVF.

This clone appeared a single time. This chain links TRBV5-1 with TRBJ2-5; 10 positions match TRBD2. Germline CDR1 and CDR2: SGHRS and YFSETQ. This CDR3 has 18 residues. The J segment lost 5 bases and the V segment lost 4 bases, leaving 17 bases of the junction unmatched. CDR3 sequence: CASSPGRISGGPRETQYF. The CDR3 DNA is TGCGCCAGCAGCCCTGGCCGGATTAGCGGGGGGCCCCGGGAGACCCAGTACTTC. The full variable domain, its missing parts supplied by reference TRBV5-1 and TRBJ2-5, is KAGVTQTPRYLIKTRGQQVTLSCSPISGHRSVSWYQQTPGQGLQFLFEYFSETQRNKGNFPGRFSGRQFSNSRSEMNVSTLELGDSALYLCASSPGRISGGPRETQYFGPGTRLLVL.

The V and J genes are TRBV6-5 and TRBJ2-3; 9 bases are shared with TRBD2. Germline CDR1 reads MNHEY; CDR2 reads SVGAGI. V shed 0 bases and J 8 bases; nucleotides not matched to a gene: 9. This CDR3 has 16 residues. CDR3 bases: TGTGCCAGCAGTTACTCGAGTAGCGGGGGCCGGGGTACGCAGTATTTT. This sequence encodes CASSYSSSGGRGTQYF.

J is TRBJ2-5 and V is TRBV9, with D uncertain. CDR1 and CDR2 (germline): SGDLS, YYNGEE. The V and J ends lost 0 bases and 7 bases respectively, with 10 bases between them. The CDR3 length is 13 residues. The CDR3 coding sequence is TGTGCCAGCAGCGTAGAGCCCTGGGGGACCCAGTACTTC. It encodes CASSVEPWGTQYF.

The V and J genes are TRBV5-4 and TRBJ2-7; TRBD2 matches 10 bases. The CDR3 consists of 16 residues. CDR1 and CDR2 (germline): SGHNT, YYREEE (reference sequence). The junction had 8 bases not matched to a gene; V was cut back by 4 bases and J by 1 base. The CDR3 bases are TGTGCCAGCAGCCCGCGACTAGCGGGCGCATCCTACGAGCAGTACTTC. Translating gives CASSPRLAGASYEQYF.

V is TRBV6-5 and J is TRBJ2-2; the D is unclear. Trimming shortened V by 2 bases and J by 1 base, and 5 bases separated the two germline ends. Germline V gene sequence: CDR1 MNHEY, CDR2 SVGAGI. The length of the CDR3 is 14 residues. The CDR3 here is CASSYQRNTGELFF. The CDR3 DNA follows: TGTGCCAGCAGTTACCAGCGGAACACCGGGGAGCTGTTTTTT.

CDR3 amino acids: CASSFGAGDYTDTQYF. CDR3 bases: TGTGCCAGCAGCTTTGGAGCGGGGGATTACACAGATACGCAGTATTTT. V is TRBV13 and J is TRBJ2-3, with TRBD2 matching 8 bases. The CDR3 is made up of 16 amino acids. Germline V gives CDR1 PRHDT, CDR2 FYEKMQ (reference sequence). The trim removed 3 bases at V and 2 bases at J, leaving 7 bases unmatched.

This sequence joins TRBV6-5 and TRBJ2-2; D may correspond to TRBD1 or TRBD2 (6 bases each). The germline V and J ends were trimmed by 7 bases and 0 bases, with 12 bases remaining between them. Germline V lookup: CDR1 MNHEY, CDR2 SVGAGI. The CDR3 is 15 residues long. CDR3 amino acids: CASKRRGANTGELFF. The CDR3 coding sequence is TGTGCCAGCAAAAGGAGGGGGGCGAACACCGGGGAGCTGTTTTTT.

The V gene is TRBV6-5, the J gene TRBJ2-7; 8 positions match TRBD2. CDR1 is MNHEY, CDR2 SVGAGI, per germline. The ends lost 6 bases at V and 1 base at J; junction bases unmatched: 8. CDR3 length: 15 amino acids. The DNA for the CDR3 is TGTGCCAGCAGATCCGCGGGGGGCGGTTCCTACGAGCAGTACTTC. Protein sequence: CASRSAGGGSYEQYF.

This clone was observed once. V usage is TRBV19 and J usage is TRBJ1-5; tentatively, D is TRBD1 (5 bases). This CDR3 spans 15 amino acids. Germline V CDR1 and CDR2: LNHDA, SQIVND (reference sequence). Trimming took off 3 bases at V and 2 bases at J, with 11 bases between the two ends. The CDR3 bases are TGTGCCAGTAGTATTGCAGGGAGCGGCAATCAGCCCCAGCATTTT. Encoded protein: CASSIAGSGNQPQHF.

This chain connects TRBV27 to TRBJ2-2; D tentatively reads TRBD1 or TRBD2 (6 bases each). The CDR3 consists of 18 residues. CDR1 and CDR2 (germline): MNHEY, SMNVEV (reference sequence). Trimming removed 1 base from V and 6 bases from J, with 21 bases in between. The DNA of the CDR3 is TGTGCCAGCAGTTTATTAGGGGGGTGGAGGACAGCTGCCGGGGAGCTGTTTTTT. The encoded protein is CASSLLGGWRTAAGELFF.

This clone was detected a few times. This chain connects TRBV5-8 to TRBJ2-2, with TRBD2 identical over 7 bases. CDR1 and CDR2 from the germline V gene are SGHTS and YDEGEE. The CDR3 spans 13 residues. J lost 8 bases, V lost 5 bases, and 6 bases had no gene match. As DNA, the CDR3 is TGTGCCAGCAGGCGACTAGCACTGGGGGAGCTGTTTTTT. Translated: CASRRLALGELFF. The full variable domain, with the rest looked up from reference TRBV5-8 and TRBJ2-2, is EAGVTQSPTHLIKTRGQQATLRCSPISGHTSVYWYQQALGLGLQFLLWYDEGEERNRGNFPPRFSGRQFPNYSSELNVNALELEDSALYLCASRRLALGELFFGEGSRLTVL.

The chain links TRBV5-1 to TRBJ2-1; 7 bases match TRBD1. Germline V gene data show CDR1 as SGHRS and CDR2 as YFSETQ. Losses at the gene ends were 4 bases for V and 5 bases for J; bases not matched to a gene: 9. This CDR3 has 15 residues. In DNA, the CDR3 is TGCGCCAGCAGCGCAGGGGGATGGGGCAACAATGAGCAGTTCTTC. Its translation is CASSAGGWGNNEQFF.

This clone was detected only once. The V call is TRBV7-2, the J call TRBJ2-3; TRBD1 is a possible D gene (6 bases). Germline CDR1 SGHTA, CDR2 FQGNSA. CDR3 length: 14 amino acids. Trimming removed 2 bases from V and 3 bases from J, with 9 bases in between. The CDR3 is CASSLMGATDTQYF. DNA for the CDR3: TGTGCCAGCAGCTTAATGGGGGCAACAGATACGCAGTATTTT.

With regard to this clone: The junction and the germline gene differ at one end; a read error may be behind it. The chain has TRBV5-8 and TRBJ2-3; 13 bases are a match to TRBD2. The germline V gene has CDR1 SGHTS and CDR2 YDEGEE. This CDR3 has 17 residues. In DNA, the CDR3 is TGCGCCAGCAGCCCTACGGGACTAGCGGGGCCCACAGATACGCAGTATTTT. Translation: CASSPTGLAGPTDTQYF.

The chain carries TRBV18 and TRBJ2-5; 8 bases fit TRBD2. Trimming at V came to 3 bases and at J to 3 bases, leaving 6 bases not matched to a gene. This CDR3 is built from 15 residues. Germline-derived CDR1 and CDR2 are KGHSH and LQKENI. This CDR3 reads CASSPSLAAEETQYF. CDR3 DNA: TGTGCCAGCTCACCCTCACTAGCGGCTGAAGAGACCCAGTACTTC.

In the case of this clone: Distinct nucleotide sequences in the sample also encode this CDR3. The CDR3 sequence: CASSPSGGARDTQYF. The CDR3 DNA sequence: TGTGCCAGCAGTCCTAGCGGGGGGGCAAGAGATACGCAGTATTTT. The chain links TRBV7-9 to TRBJ2-3; the match to TRBD2 covers 12 bases. The germline V gene encodes CDR1 SEHNR and CDR2 FQNEAQ (reference sequence). This CDR3 region has 15 residues. V shed 6 bases, J shed 5 bases, and the junction held 6 bases outside the gene matches.

With respect to this clone: In this CDR3 the conserved last residue, phenylalanine or tryptophan, is missing, so a read error is likely. Because the CDR3's place on the DNA is in doubt, the DNA is left out and the CDR3 is given as listed by TCRdb. V and J are TRBV2 and TRBJ1-2. Germline V gene data show CDR1 as SNHLY and CDR2 as FYNNEI. The CDR3 totals 13 residues, both ends included. The CDR3 sequence is CASSVLGGTSDSL.

This clone was seen a handful of times. The CDR3: CASSLGQNYGYTF. CDR3 in DNA: TGTGCCAGCAGCTTAGGGCAGAACTATGGCTACACCTTC. V gene TRBV7-2 combines with J gene TRBJ1-2; D not resolved. The V and J ends lost 1 base and 2 bases respectively, with 5 bases between them. CDR1 is SGHTA, CDR2 FQGNSA, per germline. This CDR3 has 13 residues.